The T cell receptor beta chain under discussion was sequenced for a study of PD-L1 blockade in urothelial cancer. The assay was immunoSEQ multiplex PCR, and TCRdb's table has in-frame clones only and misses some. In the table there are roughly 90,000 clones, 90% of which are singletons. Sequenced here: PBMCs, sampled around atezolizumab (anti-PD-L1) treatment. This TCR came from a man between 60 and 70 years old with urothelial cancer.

This CDR3 reads CASSPLDGLYGYTF. In DNA form, the CDR3 reads TGTGCCAGCAGCCCCTTGGACGGACTCTATGGCTACACCTTC. The chain recombines TRBV5-6 with TRBJ1-2; D uncertain. V dropped 4 bases and J dropped 4 bases, with 14 bases sitting between them. Germline CDR1 SGHDT, CDR2 YYEEEE. This CDR3 has 14 residues.